Each of the 13 T cell receptor beta chains below was sequenced from the same sample in a study of T cell responses to AZD1222 COVID-19 vaccine. The data were produced by immunoSEQ multiplex PCR, yet TCRdb's version contains in-frame clones alone and is incomplete. The sample includes roughly 110,000 clones, about 90% of them seen just once. Specimen: peripheral blood, collected on day 0 of AZD1222 vaccination. These receptors came from an adult in good health.

V and J are TRBV6-5 and TRBJ1-6; 11 bases agree with TRBD1. V was pared by 5 bases and J by 11 bases, with 2 bases of the junction left unmatched. The CDR3 extends over 13 amino acids. Germline V gives CDR1 MNHEY, CDR2 SVGAGI. The CDR3 region has the DNA TGTGCCAGCAGTAAGGACAGGGGGCCACCCCTCCACTTT. This encodes CASSKDRGPPLHF.

This clone appeared a single time. V usage is TRBV21-1 and J usage is TRBJ1-2; the D call of TRBD1 is as the table states it, not checked on the DNA. TRBV21-1 is a documented pseudogene. This CDR3 has 19 amino acids. CDR3 sequence: CASRQTAGTNGETRGGYTF. In DNA, the CDR3 is TGTGCCAGCAGACAAACGGCAGGGACAAACGGTGAGACCCGGGGTGGCTACACCTTC.

The rearrangement uses TRBV27 and TRBJ1-6, with 8 bases identical to TRBD1. CDR3 length equals 14 residues. In germline, CDR1 is MNHEY, CDR2 SMNVEV (reference sequence). After removal of 7 bases from V and 8 bases from J, the junction contained 7 bases not matched to a gene. The CDR3 DNA follows: TGTGCCAGCACCTCGGACAGGGTTGATTCACCCCTCCACTTT. It yields the protein CASTSDRVDSPLHF.

This clone was detected ten times or more. V is TRBV2 and J is TRBJ1-3; D gene ambiguous. CDR1 is SNHLY, CDR2 FYNNEI, per germline. Trimming stripped 8 bases from V and 0 bases from J, with 11 bases between. The CDR3 runs to 14 residues. This chain's CDR3 is CASWTGDSGNTIYF. The DNA for the CDR3 is TGTGCCAGCTGGACTGGTGACTCTGGAAACACCATATATTTT. Complete variable domain (other parts from reference TRBV2 and TRBJ1-3): EPEVTQTPSHQVTQMGQEVILRCVPISNHLYFYWYRQILGQKVEFLVSFYNNEISEKSEIFDDQFSVERPDGSNFTLKIRSTKLEDSAMYFCASWTGDSGNTIYFGEGSWLTVV.

The chain joins TRBV5-1 to TRBJ2-7, with D perhaps TRBD1 or TRBD2 (5 bases each). The CDR3 covers 15 residues. The germline CDR1 and CDR2 sequences are SGHRS and YFSETQ. Trimming removed 3 bases at V and 0 bases at J, with 13 bases between. CDR3 sequence (DNA): TGCGCCAGCAGCTCACCCCCTGGGGGCTCCTACGAGCAGTACTTC. This codes for CASSSPPGGSYEQYF.

This clone appeared a single time. This chain joins TRBV7-2 and TRBJ1-3; weak D call: TRBD1 (5 bases). CDR1 is SGHTA, CDR2 FQGNSA, per germline. This CDR3 spans 15 amino acids. Trimming removed 0 bases at V and 4 bases at J, with 10 bases between. CDR3 amino acids: CASSLAGDVGNTIYF. The CDR3 region has the DNA TGTGCCAGCAGCTTAGCAGGGGACGTGGGAAACACCATATATTTT.

V is TRBV18 and J is TRBJ2-2; D may be TRBD1 (6 bases). V was pared by 3 bases and J by 5 bases, with 7 bases between. Germline-derived CDR1 and CDR2 are KGHSH and LQKENI. The CDR3 loop spans 13 amino acids. CDR3 in DNA: TGTGCCAGCTCACCTAGGGGGACCGGGGAGCTGTTTTTT. It yields the protein CASSPRGTGELFF.

V usage is TRBV6-5 and J usage is TRBJ2-7; 7 nucleotides align to TRBD1. V was pared by 6 bases and J by 3 bases, with 5 bases of the junction left unmatched. Germline V gene sequence: CDR1 MNHEY, CDR2 SVGAGI. The CDR3 extends over 13 amino acids. DNA for the CDR3: TGTGCCAGCAGCCGAGACAGGGACTACGAGCAGTACTTC. Its translation is CASSRDRDYEQYF.

This rearrangement joins TRBV11-2 to TRBJ2-7, with D perhaps assigned TRBD1 or TRBD2 (5 bases each). The CDR3 runs 14 residues. V was clipped by 5 bases and J by 2 bases, with 13 bases between them. From germline, CDR1 is SGHAT and CDR2 FQNNGV. The CDR3 region is CASSRPGTPYEQYF. The CDR3 DNA sequence: TGTGCCAGCAGCCGCCCCGGGACCCCCTACGAGCAGTACTTC. Full variable domain (remainder filled in from reference TRBV11-2 and TRBJ2-7): EAGVAQSPRYKIIEKRQSVAFWCNPISGHATLYWYQQILGQGPKLLIQFQNNGVVDDSQLPKDRFSAERLKGVDSTLKIQPAKLEDSAVYLCASSRPGTPYEQYFGPGTRLTVT.

The V gene is TRBV7-3, the J gene TRBJ1-3; unclear D gene. V gave up 5 bases and J gave up 2 bases, with 7 bases separating them. Germline CDR1 is SGHTA and CDR2 is FQGTGA. The CDR3 has 13 residues. CDR3 bases: TGTGCCAGCAGCCCCGGTGCTGGAAACACCATATATTTT. Amino acids: CASSPGAGNTIYF.

A single count supports this clone. The chain joins TRBV5-6 to TRBJ2-7, with 9 nucleotides matching TRBD1. Germline assignment: CDR1 SGHDT and CDR2 YYEEEE. Trimming cost V 4 bases and J 3 bases; bases outside gene matches: 8. The CDR3 is made up of 15 amino acids. CDR3 amino acids: CASSLAPGQGYEQYF. The DNA of the CDR3 is TGTGCCAGCAGCCTTGCGCCGGGACAGGGCTACGAGCAGTACTTC.

The rearrangement joins TRBV7-8 to TRBJ2-7; D remains unclear. The V and J ends lost 2 bases and 1 base respectively, with 9 bases between them. Germline-derived CDR1 and CDR2 are SGHVS and FQNEAQ. CDR3 length: 14 amino acids. This chain's CDR3 is CASSLTDRSYEQYF. Here the CDR3 DNA reads TGTGCCAGCAGCTTAACCGACCGATCCTACGAGCAGTACTTC. Full variable domain (outside the CDR3, taken from reference TRBV7-8 and TRBJ2-7): GAGVSQSPRYKVAKRGQDVALRCDPISGHVSLFWYQQALGQGPEFLTYFQNEAQLDKSGLPSDRFFAERPEGSVSTLKIQRTQQEDSAVYLCASSLTDRSYEQYFGPGTRLTVT.

This clone showed up just a few times. CDR3: CASSPSLSNSPLHF. Written as DNA, the CDR3 is TGTGCCAGCAGCCCAAGTTTAAGTAATTCACCCCTCCACTTT. The V gene is TRBV3-1 (or the pseudogene TRBV3-2), the J gene TRBJ1-6, with D unclear. Looked up from germline, CDR1 is LGHDT and CDR2 is YNNKEL (reference sequence). The CDR3 loop spans 14 amino acids. Trimming removed 4 bases from V and 6 bases from J, with 10 bases in between.